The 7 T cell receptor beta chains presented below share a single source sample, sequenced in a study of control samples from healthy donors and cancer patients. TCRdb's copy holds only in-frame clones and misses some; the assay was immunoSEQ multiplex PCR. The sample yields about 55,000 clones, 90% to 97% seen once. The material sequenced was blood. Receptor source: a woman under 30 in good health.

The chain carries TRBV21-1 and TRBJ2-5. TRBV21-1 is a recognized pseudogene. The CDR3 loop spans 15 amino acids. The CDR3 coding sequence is TGTGCCAGCCTTGGGGGCGGGACGGGCAAAAAGACCCAGTACTTC. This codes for CASLGGGTGKKTQYF.

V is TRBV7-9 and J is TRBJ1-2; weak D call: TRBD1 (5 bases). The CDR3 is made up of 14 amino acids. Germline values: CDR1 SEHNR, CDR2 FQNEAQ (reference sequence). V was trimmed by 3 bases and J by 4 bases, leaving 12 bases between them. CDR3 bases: TGTGCCAGCAGCTTTGGGGCGGCGACCTATGGCTACACCTTC. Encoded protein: CASSFGAATYGYTF. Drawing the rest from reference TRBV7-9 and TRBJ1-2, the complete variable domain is DTGVSQNPRHKITKRGQNVTFRCDPISEHNRLYWYRQTLGQGPEFLTYFQNEAQLEKSRLLSDRFSAERPKGSFSTLEIQRTEQGDSAMYLCASSFGAATYGYTFGSGTRLTVV.

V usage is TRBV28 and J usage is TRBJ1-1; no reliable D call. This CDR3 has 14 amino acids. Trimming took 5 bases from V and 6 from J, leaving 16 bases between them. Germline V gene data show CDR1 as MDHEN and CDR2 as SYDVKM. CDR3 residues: CASSLHIPSPEAFF. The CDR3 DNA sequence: TGTGCCAGCAGTCTCCATATCCCGTCCCCTGAAGCTTTCTTT.

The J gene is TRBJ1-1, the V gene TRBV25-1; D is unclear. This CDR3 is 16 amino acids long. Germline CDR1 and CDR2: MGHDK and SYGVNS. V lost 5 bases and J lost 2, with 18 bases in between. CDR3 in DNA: TGTGCCAGCAGTAGAACCCCTATAGGACTTAACACTGAAGCTTTCTTT. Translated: CASSRTPIGLNTEAFF.

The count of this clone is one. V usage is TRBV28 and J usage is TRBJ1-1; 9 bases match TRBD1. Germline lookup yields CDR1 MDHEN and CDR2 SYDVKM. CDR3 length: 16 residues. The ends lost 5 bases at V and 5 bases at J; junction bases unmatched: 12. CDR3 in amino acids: CASSRDAGTGWTEAFF. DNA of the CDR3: TGTGCCAGCAGTCGGGACGCCGGGACAGGGTGGACTGAAGCTTTCTTT.

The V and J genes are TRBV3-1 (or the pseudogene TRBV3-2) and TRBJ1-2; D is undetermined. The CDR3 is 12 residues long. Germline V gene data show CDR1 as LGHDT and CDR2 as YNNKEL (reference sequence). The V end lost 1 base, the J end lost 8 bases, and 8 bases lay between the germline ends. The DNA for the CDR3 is TGTGCCAGCAGCCAAGGGGCGGGGGGCTACACCTTC. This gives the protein CASSQGAGGYTF.

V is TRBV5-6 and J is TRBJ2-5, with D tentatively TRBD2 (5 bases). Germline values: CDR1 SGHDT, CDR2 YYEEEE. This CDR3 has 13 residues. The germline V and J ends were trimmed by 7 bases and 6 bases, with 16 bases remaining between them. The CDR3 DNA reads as TGTGCCAGCTCGGCCCTAGCCTCCAAGACCCAGTACTTC. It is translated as CASSALASKTQYF.